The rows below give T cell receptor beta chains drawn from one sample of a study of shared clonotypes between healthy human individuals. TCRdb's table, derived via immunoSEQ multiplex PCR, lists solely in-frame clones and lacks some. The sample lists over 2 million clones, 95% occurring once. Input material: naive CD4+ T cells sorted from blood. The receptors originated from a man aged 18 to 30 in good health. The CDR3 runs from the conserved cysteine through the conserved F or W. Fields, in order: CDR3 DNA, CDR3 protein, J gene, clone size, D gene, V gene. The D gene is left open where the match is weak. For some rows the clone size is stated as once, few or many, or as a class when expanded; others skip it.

DNA: TGCGCCAGCAGGTCGTTGGAACAGGACTATGGCTACACCTTC
CDR3: CASRSLEQDYGYTF
J: TRBJ1-2
size: NA
D: NA
V: TRBV5-1

DNA: TGTGCCAGCAGTTGGGCAGGGGGCCGTCAAGAGACCCAGTACTTC
CDR3: CASSWAGGRQETQYF
J: TRBJ2-5
size: NA
D: TRBD1
V: TRBV28

DNA: TGTGCCAGCAGTGAGGCAGGGGCGGTTGGCTACACCTTC
CDR3: CASSEAGAVGYTF
J: TRBJ1-2
size: NA
D: NA
V: TRBV25-1

DNA: TGTGCCAGCAGCCAAGGAGGCAGGGGCAGCAATCAGCCCCAGCATTTT
CDR3: CASSQGGRGSNQPQHF
J: TRBJ1-5
size: NA
D: NA
V: TRBV14

DNA: TGTGCCAGCAGCTTATCGGGGGAAGGCTACACCTTC
CDR3: CASSLSGEGYTF
J: TRBJ1-2
size: NA
D: NA
V: TRBV7-9

DNA: TGCGCCAGCAGTGAGGGGACAGCAGCCTACGAGCAGTACTTC
CDR3: CASSEGTAAYEQYF
J: TRBJ2-7
size: once
D: TRBD1
V: TRBV10-1

DNA: TGCGCCAGCCACTCTGAGACATCCTACAATGAGCAGTTCTTC
CDR3: CASHSETSYNEQFF
J: TRBJ2-1
size: NA
D: NA
V: TRBV5-1

DNA: TGTGCCAGCAGCTTAGGTCAGGGGGCCAACGTCCTGACTTTC
CDR3: CASSLGQGANVLTF
J: TRBJ2-6
size: NA
D: NA
V: TRBV11-3

DNA: TGTGCCAGCAGCTTGACAGGCGGAGAGACCCAGTACTTC
CDR3: CASSLTGGETQYF
J: TRBJ2-5
size: once
D: NA
V: TRBV5-4

DNA: TGTGCCAGCACCCCCTACCAGGGCGGGGACTACGAGCAGTACTTC
CDR3: CASTPYQGGDYEQYF
J: TRBJ2-7
size: NA
D: NA
V: TRBV11-2

DNA: TGTGCCATCAGTGAGCGGGGGACAGTCGCGAACACCGGGGAGCTGTTTTTT
CDR3: CAISERGTVANTGELFF
J: TRBJ2-2
size: NA
D: NA
V: TRBV10-3